The T cell receptor (beta chain) described here comes from a study of T cell clonality in common variable immunodeficiency. General study findings and limits: In common variable immunodeficiency, TCR beta chains reportedly carried fewer deletions and N-nucleotide insertions. Shared TCRbeta clones were fewer between CVID subjects than controls.

Germline CDR1 reads SQVTM; CDR2 reads ANQGSEA. This CDR3 is 13 amino acids long. This clone was found many times. Its antigen remains unknown. The DNA ends 3 residues before the CDR3 does, and the rest of the CDR3 is filled in from the germline J gene. TCRdb keeps only in-frame clones here, not all; method: immunoSEQ multiplex PCR. The sample shows 40,000 to 50,000 clones, none of them appearing just once. This chain connects TRBV29-1 to TRBJ2-2; 10 nucleotides align to TRBD1. This sequence was found in a person aged 18 to 70 in good health. The sample comprised peripheral blood mononuclear cells. CDR3 bases read: TGCACAGCCCGGACAGGGGGGGCCGGGGAG. Translated: CTARTGGAGE. The entire CDR3 protein reads CTARTGGAGELFF.